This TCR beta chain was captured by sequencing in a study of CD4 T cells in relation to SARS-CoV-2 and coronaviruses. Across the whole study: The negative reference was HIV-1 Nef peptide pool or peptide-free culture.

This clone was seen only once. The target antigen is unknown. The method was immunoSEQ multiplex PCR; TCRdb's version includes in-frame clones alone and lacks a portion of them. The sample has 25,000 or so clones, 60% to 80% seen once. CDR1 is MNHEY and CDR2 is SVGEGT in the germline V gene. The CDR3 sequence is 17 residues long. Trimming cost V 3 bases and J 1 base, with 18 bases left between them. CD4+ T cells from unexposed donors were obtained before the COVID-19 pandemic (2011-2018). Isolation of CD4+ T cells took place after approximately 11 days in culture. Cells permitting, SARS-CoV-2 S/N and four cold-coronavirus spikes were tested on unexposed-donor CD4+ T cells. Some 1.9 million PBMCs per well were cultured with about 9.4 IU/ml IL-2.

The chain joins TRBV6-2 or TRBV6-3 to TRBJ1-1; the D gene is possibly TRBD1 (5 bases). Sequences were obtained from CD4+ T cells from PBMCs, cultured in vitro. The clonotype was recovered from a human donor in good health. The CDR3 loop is CASSYSGDEKRNTEAFF. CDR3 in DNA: TGTGCCAGCAGTTATTCCGGGGACGAAAAAAGGAACACTGAAGCTTTCTTT.